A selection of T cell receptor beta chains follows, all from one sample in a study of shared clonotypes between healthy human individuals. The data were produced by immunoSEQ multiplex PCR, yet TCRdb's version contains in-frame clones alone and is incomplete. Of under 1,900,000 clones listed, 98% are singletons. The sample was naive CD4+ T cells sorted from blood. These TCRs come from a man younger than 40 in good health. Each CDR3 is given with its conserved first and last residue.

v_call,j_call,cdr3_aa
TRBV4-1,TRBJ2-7,CASSQDLNSHLAVGEQYF
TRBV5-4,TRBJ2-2,CASSSERGMNTGELFF
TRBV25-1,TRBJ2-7,CASSGTGYVSEQYF
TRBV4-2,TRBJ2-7,CASSQWGQTNSYEQYF
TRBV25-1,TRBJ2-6,CASADRAGGANVLTF
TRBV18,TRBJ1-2,CASSPIGTDFYGYTF
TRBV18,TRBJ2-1,CASSPVWGLAGEGSYNEQFF
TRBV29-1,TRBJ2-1,CSVESSGGYSRQFF
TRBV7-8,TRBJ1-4,CASSSRTTAPVLDEKLFF
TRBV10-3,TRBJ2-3,CAISDPAPDTQYF
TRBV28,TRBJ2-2,CASSLSRGGIDTGELFF
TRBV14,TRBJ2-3,CASSQVRSTDTQYF